These 31 T cell receptor beta chains were all obtained from the same sample, sequenced in a study of blood T cell repertoires in COVID-19. This table comes from immunoSEQ multiplex PCR, and its TCRdb copy is limited to in-frame clones, with some not included. This table holds 350,000 to 450,000 clones, roughly nine tenths found once. The material sequenced was PBMCs or T cells enriched from blood (not recorded which). Receptor source: a woman aged 25 to 45 who had recovered from COVID-19.

The chain carries TRBV5-1 and TRBJ2-7; 12 positions match TRBD1. V lost 3 bases and J lost 7; bases outside the gene matches: 5. Germline V lookup: CDR1 SGHRS, CDR2 YFSETQ. The CDR3 covers 14 residues. The CDR3 DNA sequence: TGCGCCAGCAGCTCGGGACAGGGGGCGATTGAGCAGTACTTC. Its translation is CASSSGQGAIEQYF.

The chain has TRBV7-2 and TRBJ1-5; 7 positions match TRBD1. The ends lost 1 base at V and 0 bases at J; junction bases unmatched: 12. This CDR3 has 19 residues. Germline V gives CDR1 SGHTA, CDR2 FQGNSA. The chain's CDR3 is CASSLVARFGTASNQPQHF. CDR3 DNA: TGTGCCAGCAGCTTAGTAGCACGGTTTGGGACAGCTAGCAATCAGCCCCAGCATTTT.

This chain connects TRBV7-9 to TRBJ2-1; 7 bases fit TRBD2. Per germline, CDR1 SEHNR and CDR2 FQNEAQ (reference sequence). The ends lost 5 bases at V and 5 bases at J; junction bases unmatched: 12. This CDR3 comprises 16 residues. CDR3 amino acids: CASSQPRPGGNNEQFF. In DNA form, the CDR3 reads TGTGCCAGCAGCCAACCTCGGCCGGGAGGCAACAATGAGCAGTTCTTC.

The chain recombines TRBV10-1 with TRBJ2-7, with D tentatively TRBD2 (7 bases). Germline-derived CDR1 and CDR2 are WNHNN and SYGVQD (reference sequence). V gave up 8 bases and J gave up 4 bases, with 24 bases separating them. The CDR3 contains 16 residues. CDR3 DNA sequence: TGCGCCAGCCCCCGCACCACCACAAAGGGGGGGTACGAGCAGTACTTC. This encodes CASPRTTTKGGYEQYF.

This chain uses TRBV28 with TRBJ1-6, with D uncertain. Trimming took 6 bases from V and 7 from J, leaving 13 bases between them. CDR3 size: 14 residues. Germline values: CDR1 MDHEN, CDR2 SYDVKM. CDR3 region: CASSLGPSNSPLHF. The CDR3 bases are TGTGCCAGCAGCCTGGGCCCTTCGAATTCACCCCTCCACTTT.

CDR3 in amino acids: CASSGLAGNTGELFF. The CDR3, as DNA: TGTGCCAGCAGTGGATTAGCGGGAAACACCGGGGAGCTGTTTTTT. V is TRBV2 and J is TRBJ2-2; TRBD2 matches at 8 bases. With 4 bases clipped from V and 2 bases from J, the junction kept 3 bases outside the gene matches. The CDR3 is 15 residues long. In germline, CDR1 is SNHLY, CDR2 FYNNEI.

The V and J genes are TRBV4-3 and TRBJ1-5; no reliable D call. The CDR3 has 16 residues. V lost 0 bases, J lost 0 bases, and 9 bases lay in between. Germline CDR1 LGHNA, CDR2 YSLEER. The CDR3 bases are TGCGCCAGCAGCCAAGATATGACTTATAGCAATCAGCCCCAGCATTTT. This codes for CASSQDMTYSNQPQHF.

The rearrangement joins TRBV19 to TRBJ2-7, with 12 bases lining up with TRBD2. The CDR3 extends over 15 amino acids. Germline V gene data show CDR1 as LNHDA and CDR2 as SQIVND (reference sequence). Unmatched junction bases numbered 4, after V lost 4 bases and J lost 3 bases. The CDR3 DNA is TGTGCCAGTAGTACACGACTAGCGGGGGACTACGAGCAGTACTTC. As protein: CASSTRLAGDYEQYF. Full variable domain (remainder filled in from reference TRBV19 and TRBJ2-7): DGGITQSPKYLFRKEGQNVTLSCEQNLNHDAMYWYRQDPGQGLRLIYYSQIVNDFQKGDIAEGYSVSREKKESFPLTVTSAQKNPTAFYLCASSTRLAGDYEQYFGPGTRLTVT.

This clone was seen only once. The V call is TRBV9, the J call TRBJ2-1; D is uncertain. In germline, CDR1 is SGDLS, CDR2 YYNGEE. The V end was cut by 2 bases, the J end by 10 bases, with 7 bases between. The CDR3 covers 11 residues. For the CDR3, the DNA is TGTGCCAGCAGCGTCGGTTCGGAGCAGTTCTTC. This sequence encodes CASSVGSEQFF.

The rearrangement uses TRBV29-1 and TRBJ1-2; 8 nucleotides match TRBD1. Looked up from germline, CDR1 is SQVTM and CDR2 is ANQGSEA. This CDR3 has 14 amino acids. J was trimmed by 1 base and V by 6 bases; bases with no gene match: 7. The CDR3 spells CSVTGQGNNYGYTF. The CDR3 DNA sequence: TGCAGCGTGACAGGACAGGGAAATAACTATGGCTACACCTTC.

This sequence joins TRBV18 and TRBJ1-6; the match to TRBD1 covers 9 bases. The V and J ends lost 4 bases and 7 bases, in that order; junction bases with no gene match: 8. Looked up from germline, CDR1 is KGHSH and CDR2 is LQKENI. The CDR3 is 16 residues long. CDR3 sequence reads: CASSQMPDRGNSPLHF. The CDR3 nucleotides read TGTGCCAGCTCACAAATGCCCGACAGGGGGAATTCACCCCTCCACTTT.

This sequence joins TRBV5-3 and TRBJ2-7, with 13 bases that match TRBD2. TRBV5-3 qualifies as an ORF whose function is uncertain. J was trimmed by 1 base and V by 3 bases; bases with no gene match: 4. This CDR3 region has 16 residues. CDR3 DNA: TGTGCCAGAAGCTCAATACTAGCGGGAGGGTCCTACGAGCAGTACTTC. Protein product: CARSSILAGGSYEQYF.

The chain is built from TRBV13 and TRBJ2-7, with 11 nucleotides matching TRBD2. Germline-derived CDR1 and CDR2 are PRHDT and FYEKMQ (reference sequence). The junction had 6 bases not matched to a gene; V was cut back by 5 bases and J by 6 bases. The CDR3 runs 14 residues. CDR3 bases: TGTGCCAGCAGCCCCGGACTAGCGGGTCGCGAGCAGTACTTC. It codes for CASSPGLAGREQYF.

V is TRBV7-2 and J is TRBJ1-2; unclear D gene. Between the trimmed V and J ends, which lost 1 base and 8 bases, there was a span of 17 bases. The CDR3 covers 15 residues. Germline CDR1 is SGHTA and CDR2 is FQGNSA. The DNA of the CDR3 is TGTGCCAGCAGCTTAGGAGGAGCCACTATGGTGGGCTACACCTTC. Translated, it gives CASSLGGATMVGYTF.

J is TRBJ1-4 and V is TRBV30; 9 bases line up with TRBD1. This CDR3 is built from 14 residues. The V and J ends lost 2 bases and 11 bases, in that order; junction bases with no gene match: 9. The V gene's germline CDR1 is GTSNPN and CDR2 SVGIG (reference sequence). CDR3 in DNA: TGTGCCTGGAGTTTTGGACAGGGGCGGGGGAAACTGTTTTTT. Residues: CAWSFGQGRGKLFF.

The chain uses TRBV6-5 and TRBJ1-1; TRBD1 matches at 10 bases. V was clipped by 2 bases and J by 1 base; unmatched bases: 4. From germline, CDR1 is MNHEY and CDR2 SVGAGI. The CDR3 is made up of 16 amino acids. The CDR3 bases are TGTGCCAGCAGTTACCGGGACAGGGGACCGAACACTGAAGCTTTCTTT. Protein sequence: CASSYRDRGPNTEAFF.

The CDR3 DNA reads TGCGCCAGCAGCCCGGGGGGACAATACTACGAGCAGTACTTC. Amino acids: CASSPGGQYYEQYF. J is TRBJ2-7 and V is TRBV5-1; D is possibly TRBD2 (7 bases). Trimming removed 4 bases at V and 3 bases at J, with 14 bases between. Germline assignment: CDR1 SGHRS and CDR2 YFSETQ. The CDR3 extends over 14 amino acids.

The rearrangement links TRBV3-1 (or the pseudogene TRBV3-2) to TRBJ1-1; no firm D call. CDR1 and CDR2 (germline): LGHDT, YNNKEL (reference sequence). V was clipped by 4 bases and J by 0 bases, with 21 bases between them. The CDR3 contains 18 residues. CDR3 in DNA: TGTGCCAGCAGCCGTATGAGGGAAGTTACGGGCCTGAACACTGAAGCTTTCTTT. This translates into CASSRMREVTGLNTEAFF.

The chain links TRBV15 to TRBJ1-2, with TRBD1 identical over 10 bases. The CDR3 totals 16 residues. The V gene end was trimmed by 5 bases and the J gene end by 2 bases; junction bases not matched to a gene: 8. Germline V CDR1 and CDR2: LNHNV, YYDKDF (reference sequence). In DNA form, the CDR3 reads TGTGCCACCAGCGGAGCCCCGGGACAGGGGAACTATGGCTACACCTTC. This sequence encodes CATSGAPGQGNYGYTF.

V gene TRBV7-8 combines with J gene TRBJ1-3; no clear D gene. CDR1 is SGHVS, CDR2 FQNEAQ, per germline. V shed 2 bases and J shed 9 bases, with 11 bases lying between them. CDR3 size: 13 residues. CDR3 bases: TGTGCCAGCAGCTTAAGCAAGGCGGGCACCATATATTTT. Its translation is CASSLSKAGTIYF.

The chain joins TRBV5-1 to TRBJ2-7; 11 nucleotides line up with TRBD2. J was trimmed by 4 bases and V by 0 bases; bases with no gene match: 9. The CDR3 is made up of 17 amino acids. Germline CDR1 SGHRS, CDR2 YFSETQ. For the CDR3, the DNA is TGCGCCAGCAGCTTGGCCGCGGCTAGCGGGAGGACGTACGAGCAGTACTTC. It codes for CASSLAAASGRTYEQYF.

The rearrangement links TRBV6-5 to TRBJ1-1; 8 positions agree with TRBD1. Per the germline V gene, CDR1 is MNHEY and CDR2 is SVGAGI. The junction had 9 bases not matched to a gene; V was cut back by 8 bases and J by 4 bases. This CDR3 has 14 residues. Here the CDR3 reads CASDKSGGRTEAFF. CDR3 nucleotide sequence: TGTGCCAGCGACAAATCAGGGGGCCGCACTGAAGCTTTCTTT.

The chain combines TRBV5-1 with TRBJ2-5; a possible D gene is TRBD2 (6 bases). The CDR3 consists of 15 residues. Germline V gene data show CDR1 as SGHRS and CDR2 as YFSETQ. Between the trimmed V and J ends, which lost 3 bases and 1 base, there was a span of 13 bases. CDR3 loop: CASSYGGKLQETQYF. In nucleotides, the CDR3 is TGCGCCAGCAGCTACGGGGGTAAGCTCCAAGAGACCCAGTACTTC.

The rearrangement links TRBV29-1 to TRBJ1-5, with 7 bases that match TRBD1. This CDR3 is built from 13 residues. CDR1 and CDR2 from the germline V gene are SQVTM and ANQGSEA. The V segment lost 6 bases and the J segment 5 bases; nucleotides outside the gene matches: 7. The CDR3 sequence is CSVRDREDQPQHF. Here the CDR3 DNA reads TGCAGCGTACGCGACAGGGAGGATCAGCCCCAGCATTTT.

The chain carries TRBV6-5 and TRBJ1-1; 8 bases align to TRBD1. Germline V gene lookup returns CDR1 MNHEY and CDR2 SVGAGI. The V segment lost 6 bases and the J segment 3 bases; nucleotides outside the gene matches: 6. The CDR3 runs 14 residues. The CDR3 DNA is TGTGCCAGCAGCCCCACAGGGGGGCACACTGAAGCTTTCTTT. It translates to CASSPTGGHTEAFF.

This chain joins TRBV28 and TRBJ1-1; 7 nucleotides agree with TRBD1. The V segment lost 5 bases and the J segment 5 bases; nucleotides outside the gene matches: 8. The CDR3 has 14 amino acids. Per the germline V gene, CDR1 is MDHEN and CDR2 is SYDVKM. The CDR3 is CASSPPGRGTEAFF. The CDR3 region has the DNA TGTGCCAGCAGTCCCCCCGGCAGGGGGACTGAAGCTTTCTTT.

V gene TRBV9 combines with J gene TRBJ2-1; no definite D call. The germline V gene has CDR1 SGDLS and CDR2 YYNGEE. Deletions cut 4 bases from V and 0 bases from J, with 11 bases between. The CDR3 loop spans 15 amino acids. CDR3 nucleotides: TGTGCCAGCAGCACCGCCGGCGGCTCCTACAATGAGCAGTTCTTC. Its protein is CASSTAGGSYNEQFF.

V usage is TRBV6-5 and J usage is TRBJ1-2; D is perhaps TRBD1 (5 bases). The CDR3 is made up of 14 amino acids. The V end was cut by 6 bases, the J end by 6 bases, with 17 bases between. Per germline, CDR1 MNHEY and CDR2 SVGAGI. The CDR3 loop reads CASSWGRAVDGYTF. The CDR3 DNA is TGTGCCAGCAGCTGGGGGAGGGCGGTGGATGGCTACACCTTC.

This chain uses TRBV28 with TRBJ2-4, with 7 bases lining up with TRBD1. V shed 6 bases, J shed 0 bases, and the junction held 14 bases outside the gene matches. Looked up from germline, CDR1 is MDHEN and CDR2 is SYDVKM. The CDR3 spans 18 residues. DNA for the CDR3: TGTGCCAGCAGGGGCCGGGACAGATATCTCCTAGCCAAAAACATTCAGTACTTC. Its protein is CASRGRDRYLLAKNIQYF.

This clone was seen just once. The chain uses TRBV10-3 and TRBJ2-1; 8 bases align to TRBD2. CDR1 and CDR2 from the germline V gene are ENHRY and SYGVKD. CDR3 length: 15 amino acids. Losses at the gene ends were 10 bases for V and 1 base for J; bases not matched to a gene: 9. The CDR3 DNA follows: TGTGCCAAGGAACGGGAGGGAAAATCCTACAATGAGCAGTTCTTC. Translation: CAKEREGKSYNEQFF.

The chain has TRBV25-1 and TRBJ2-3, with 7 positions matching TRBD2. Germline lookup yields CDR1 MGHDK and CDR2 SYGVNS. The CDR3 has 13 amino acids. V lost 6 bases to trimming and J lost 4 bases; unmatched junction nucleotides: 4. The CDR3 DNA reads as TGTGCCAGCAGGGGAGCGGGGCCAGATACGCAGTATTTT. Encoded protein: CASRGAGPDTQYF.